These 10 T cell receptor beta chains were all obtained from the same sample, sequenced in a study of CD8+ T cells in alopecia areata. In five patients, CD4+ T cells were split by CD25+CD127- sorting. After isolation, RNA underwent reverse transcription to generate cDNA as the sequencing template. This table comes from immunoSEQ multiplex PCR, and its TCRdb copy is limited to in-frame clones, with some not included. This table has 30,000 to 40,000 clones, 45% to 65% appearing once. Sequenced sample: CD4+ Tregs sorted from blood. The receptors were sampled from a human donor with alopecia areata.

This chain links TRBV7-2 with TRBJ1-2, with a tentative D call TRBD1 (5 bases). V lost 4 bases to trimming and J lost 7 bases, with 19 bases between them. From germline, CDR1 is SGHTA and CDR2 FQGNSA. The CDR3 extends over 15 amino acids. The CDR3: CASSYQPQGHSGYTF. DNA of the CDR3: TGTGCCAGCAGCTATCAACCGCAGGGTCACAGTGGCTACACCTTC.

CDR3 nucleotides: TGTGCCAGCAGCTTAGGGGACAAACTAGGAGGCCTGTTTTTT. This gives the protein CASSLGDKLGGLFF. This rearrangement joins TRBV11-2 to TRBJ1-4, with D possibly TRBD1 on 6 matching bases. Germline CDR1 SGHAT, CDR2 FQNNGV. Between the trimmed V and J ends, which lost 1 base and 14 bases, there was a span of 17 bases. The CDR3 spans 14 residues.

CDR3 nucleotides: TGTGCCAGCAGCTCCCGGGGAGATACGCAGTATTTT. This encodes CASSSRGDTQYF. This chain uses TRBV7-3 with TRBJ2-3; TRBD2 is a possible D gene (5 bases). This CDR3 has 12 amino acids. Per germline, CDR1 SGHTA and CDR2 FQGTGA. Deletions cut 4 bases from V and 5 bases from J, with 7 bases between.

This clone showed up just a few times. The chain carries TRBV5-1 and TRBJ2-3; D is unresolved. CDR1 SGHRS and CDR2 YFSETQ come from the germline V gene. This CDR3 region has 12 residues. The V gene lost 3 bases and the J gene lost 5 bases, with 7 bases spanning the gap. The CDR3 loop is CASSSERDTQYF. The CDR3, as DNA: TGCGCCAGCAGCTCCGAAAGAGATACGCAGTATTTT.

The genes are TRBV9 and TRBJ2-7; 8 bases are shared with TRBD1. V was clipped by 0 bases and J by 6 bases; unmatched bases: 8. CDR3 length: 15 residues. The germline V gene encodes CDR1 SGDLS and CDR2 YYNGEE. The CDR3 DNA is TGTGCCAGCAGCGTAGATCCAGGGGGCTTTCGCGAGCAGTACTTC. Translating gives CASSVDPGGFREQYF.

This clone showed up just a few times. The J gene is TRBJ1-5, the V gene TRBV7-2, with unresolved D. The CDR3 sequence is 16 residues long. The germline V and J ends were trimmed by 3 bases and 2 bases, with 14 bases remaining between them. Per the germline V gene, CDR1 is SGHTA and CDR2 is FQGNSA. The CDR3 DNA reads TGTGCCAGCAGCTTTCTTTCCAGCGGCGGCAATCAGCCCCAGCATTTT. Protein product: CASSFLSSGGNQPQHF.

The table lists this clone with a few counts. This rearrangement joins TRBV4-2 to TRBJ2-7, with D possibly TRBD2 on 5 matching bases. Trimming took off 4 bases at V and 2 bases at J, with 9 bases between the two ends. Germline CDR1 LGHNA, CDR2 YNFKEQ. The CDR3 spans 13 residues. In nucleotides, the CDR3 is TGTGCCAGCAGCCTTACCGGGGCCTACGAGCAGTACTTC. Protein sequence: CASSLTGAYEQYF.

The chain joins TRBV14 to TRBJ1-2; unclear D gene. This CDR3 has 17 residues. V lost 0 bases to trimming and J lost 3 bases, with 17 bases between them. Germline values: CDR1 SGHDN, CDR2 FVKESK. CDR3 residues: CASSQENPVGPHYGYTF. The CDR3, as DNA: TGTGCCAGCAGCCAAGAGAATCCCGTAGGGCCGCACTATGGCTACACCTTC.

The chain is built from TRBV28 and TRBJ2-5; TRBD2 agrees at 8 bases. J was trimmed by 0 bases and V by 6 bases; bases with no gene match: 6. Per the germline V gene, CDR1 is MDHEN and CDR2 is SYDVKM. The CDR3 runs to 15 residues. The CDR3 DNA is TGTGCCAGCAGCCTTACTAGCGGTTACCAAGAGACCCAGTACTTC. Its translation: CASSLTSGYQETQYF.

This clone showed up just a few times. The genes are TRBV7-9 and TRBJ2-6, with D possibly being TRBD2 (5 bases). V was shortened by 1 base and J by 2 bases, with 12 bases between the two germline ends. This CDR3 spans 17 amino acids. The V gene's germline CDR1 is SEHNR and CDR2 FQNEAQ (reference sequence). This CDR3 is CASSLGQGGTGANVLTF. The DNA of the CDR3 is TGTGCCAGCAGCTTAGGCCAAGGAGGAACTGGGGCCAACGTCCTGACTTTC.